Listed below are T cell receptor beta chains from one sample, sequenced in a study of blood T cell repertoires in COVID-19. The table came from immunoSEQ multiplex PCR; TCRdb's copy has only in-frame clones and leaves some out. This table holds approximately 280,000 clones, around nine tenths found once. The sample taken for sequencing was PBMCs or T cells enriched from blood (not recorded which). All receptors derive from a woman younger than 35 who had recovered from COVID-19. The CDR3 runs from the conserved cysteine through the conserved F or W. D genes are given only for firm matches. Clone size is shown for a subset of rows, as once, few, many or a class of expanded clone.

>TRBJ2-1|NA|TRBV10-3|TRBD2
TGTGCCAACAAACTAGCGTCCTCCTACAATGAGCAGTTCTTC
CANKLASSYNEQFF
>TRBJ2-5|NA|TRBV12-3/TRBV12-4|NA
TGTGCCAGCAGTTGGAGGGGGGGCGAGACCCAGTACTTC
CASSWRGGETQYF
>TRBJ2-7|NA|TRBV5-1|TRBD2
TGCGCCAGCAGCTTGGAGGGACCGTCGACTAGCGGCCTACTCAAGAGGTCTTACGAGCAGTACTTC
CASSLEGPSTSGLLKRSYEQYF
>TRBJ2-3|few|TRBV28|NA
TGTGCCAGCTTTAAATCCCGGGGGGCGGGAGATACGCAGTATTTT
CASFKSRGAGDTQYF
>TRBJ1-3|NA|TRBV28|NA
TGTGCCAGCAGTCCCTCCAGTCTAGTTGGAAACACCATATATTTT
CASSPSSLVGNTIYF
>TRBJ1-1|NA|TRBV12-5|TRBD1
TGTGCTAGTGGTGCCCTTTCGACAGGGGGCACTGAAGCTTTCTTT
CASGALSTGGTEAFF
>TRBJ2-2|NA|TRBV9|TRBD2
TGTGCCAGCAGCCCAGGGGCTAGCGGGAGAACCGGGGAGCTGTTTTTT
CASSPGASGRTGELFF
>TRBJ1-5|NA|TRBV27|NA
TGTGCCAGCAGTTTAATGGCAGGGCAAAATAGCAATCAGCCCCAGCATTTT
CASSLMAGQNSNQPQHF
>TRBJ1-1|NA|TRBV12-3/TRBV12-4|TRBD1
TGTGCCAGCAGCCTGGCAGGGGGCACTGAAGCTTTCTTT
CASSLAGGTEAFF
>TRBJ2-1|NA|TRBV30|NA
TGTGCCTGGCTGACCCAGCGCCACAATGAGCAGTTCTTC
CAWLTQRHNEQFF
>TRBJ1-2|NA|TRBV7-8|TRBD1
TGTGCCAGCAGCCCTTTGGCGGGACAGCCCTATTCGGGTGGCTACACCTTC
CASSPLAGQPYSGGYTF
>TRBJ2-3|NA|TRBV19|NA
TGTGCCAGTAGTATAGATGGCGGGGCAAGCACAGATACGCAGTATTTT
CASSIDGGASTDTQYF
>TRBJ2-3|NA|TRBV7-9|NA
TGTGCCAGCAGTCTCCATCTTTGGACAGCCACAGATACGCAGTATTTT
CASSLHLWTATDTQYF
>TRBJ1-5|NA|TRBV27|TRBD1
TGTGCCAGCAGTCTCACAGGGGGCCCGTATCAGCCCCAGCATTTT
CASSLTGGPYQPQHF
>TRBJ1-2|NA|TRBV10-2|TRBD1
TGCGCCAGCAGCAGGACAGGGATTAACTATGGCTACACCTTC
CASSRTGINYGYTF
>TRBJ2-7|NA|TRBV6-4|TRBD1
TGTGCCAGCAGCGAGCGATTAAGGACAGGCCAGGCCTACGAGCAGTACTTC
CASSERLRTGQAYEQYF
>TRBJ1-5|once|TRBV4-1|NA
TGCGCCAGCAGCCAAGACAGGGGTTATCAGCCCCAGCATTTT
CASSQDRGYQPQHF
>TRBJ2-7|NA|TRBV28|NA
TGTGCCAGCAGTTTAAGGGGATATCCTACCTACGAGCAGTACTTC
CASSLRGYPTYEQYF
>TRBJ2-7|NA|TRBV18|TRBD2
TGTGCCAGCTCACACGGGACGGGAGGGTACGAGCAGTACTTC
CASSHGTGGYEQYF
>TRBJ2-7|NA|TRBV7-9|NA
TGTGCCAGCAGCTTAGTCGGTAGCGGCTCCTACGAGCAGTACTTC
CASSLVGSGSYEQYF
>TRBJ2-3|NA|TRBV5-4|NA
TGTGCCAGCAGCCTTAGCACAGATACGCAGTATTTT
CASSLSTDTQYF
>TRBJ2-2|NA|TRBV11-2|NA
TGTGCCAGCAGCTTTATCGGGGGAGATACCGGGGAGCTGTTTTTT
CASSFIGGDTGELFF